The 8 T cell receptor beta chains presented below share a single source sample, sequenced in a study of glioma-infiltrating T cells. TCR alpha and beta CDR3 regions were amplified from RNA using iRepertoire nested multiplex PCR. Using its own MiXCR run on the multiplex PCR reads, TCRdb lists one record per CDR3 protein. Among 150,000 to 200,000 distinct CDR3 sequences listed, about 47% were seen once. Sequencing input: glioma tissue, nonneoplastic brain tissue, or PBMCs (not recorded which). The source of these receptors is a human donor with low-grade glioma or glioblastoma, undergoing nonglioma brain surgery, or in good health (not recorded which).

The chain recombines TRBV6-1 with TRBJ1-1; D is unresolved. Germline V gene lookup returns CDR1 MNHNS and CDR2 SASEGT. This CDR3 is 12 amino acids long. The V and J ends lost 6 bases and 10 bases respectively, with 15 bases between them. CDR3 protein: CASSLEYTIAFF. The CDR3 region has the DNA TGTGCCAGCAGCCTTGAATACACGATAGCTTTCTTT.

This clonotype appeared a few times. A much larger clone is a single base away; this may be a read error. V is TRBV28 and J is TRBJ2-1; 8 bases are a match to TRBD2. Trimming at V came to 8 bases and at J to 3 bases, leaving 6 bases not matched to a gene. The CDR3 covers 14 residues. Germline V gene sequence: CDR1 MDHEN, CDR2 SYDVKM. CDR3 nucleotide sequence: TGTGCCAGCGGTCGGGGGACTAGCTACAATGAGCAGTTCTTC. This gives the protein CASGRGTSYNEQFF. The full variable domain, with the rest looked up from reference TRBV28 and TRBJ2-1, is DVKVTQSSRYLVKRTGEKVFLECVQDMDHENMFWYRQDPGLGLRLIYFSYDVKMKEKGDIPEGYSVSREKKERFSLILESASTNQTSMYLCASGRGTSYNEQFFGPGTRLTVL.

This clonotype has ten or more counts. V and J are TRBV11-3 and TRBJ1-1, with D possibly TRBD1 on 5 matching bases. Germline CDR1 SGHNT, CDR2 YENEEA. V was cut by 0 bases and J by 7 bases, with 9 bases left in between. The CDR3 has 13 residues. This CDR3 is CASSLDGRGEAFF. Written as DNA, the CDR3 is TGTGCCAGCAGCTTAGATGGGAGGGGTGAAGCTTTCTTT. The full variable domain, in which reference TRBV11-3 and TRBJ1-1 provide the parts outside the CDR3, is EAGVVQSPRYKIIEKKQPVAFWCNPISGHNTLYWYLQNLGQGPELLIRYENEEAVDDSQLPKDRFSAERLKGVDSTLKIQPAELGDSAVYLCASSLDGRGEAFFGQGTRLTVV.

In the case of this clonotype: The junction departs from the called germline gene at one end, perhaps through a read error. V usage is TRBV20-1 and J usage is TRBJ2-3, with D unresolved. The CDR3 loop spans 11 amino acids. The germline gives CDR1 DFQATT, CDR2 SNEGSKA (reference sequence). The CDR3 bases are TGCAGTGCTAGCGGAATATATACTCAGTATTTT. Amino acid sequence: CSASGIYTQYF.

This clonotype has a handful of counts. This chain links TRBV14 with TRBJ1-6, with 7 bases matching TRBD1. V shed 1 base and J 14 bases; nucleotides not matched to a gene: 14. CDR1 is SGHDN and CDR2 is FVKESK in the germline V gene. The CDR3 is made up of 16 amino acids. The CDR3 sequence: CASSQVRQGVGVSLHF. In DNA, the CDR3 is TGTGCCAGCAGCCAAGTTAGACAGGGTGTCGGTGTGTCCCTCCACTTT.

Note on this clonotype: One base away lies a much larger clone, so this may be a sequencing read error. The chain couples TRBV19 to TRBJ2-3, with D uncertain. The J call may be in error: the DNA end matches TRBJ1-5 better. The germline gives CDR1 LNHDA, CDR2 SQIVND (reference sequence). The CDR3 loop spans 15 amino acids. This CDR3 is CASSSRLAGGPAQHF. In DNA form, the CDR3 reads TGTGCCAGTAGTTCAAGACTAGCGGGAGGGCCGGCGCAGCATTTT.

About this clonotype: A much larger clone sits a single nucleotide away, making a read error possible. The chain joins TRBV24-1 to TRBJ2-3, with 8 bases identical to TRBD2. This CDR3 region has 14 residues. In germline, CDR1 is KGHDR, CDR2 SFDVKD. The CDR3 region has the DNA TGTACCACCACCAGCGGGAGCCCCACAGATACGCAGTATTTT. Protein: CTTTSGSPTDTQYF.

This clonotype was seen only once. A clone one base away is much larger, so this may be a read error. CDR3 nucleotides: TGTGCCAGCAGCGCGTCCGGAAAGACCATATATTTT. Translated, it gives CASSASGKTIYF. This chain connects TRBV28 to TRBJ1-3; D gene uncertain. The CDR3 runs to 12 residues. Per the germline V gene, CDR1 is MDHEN and CDR2 is SYDVKM.